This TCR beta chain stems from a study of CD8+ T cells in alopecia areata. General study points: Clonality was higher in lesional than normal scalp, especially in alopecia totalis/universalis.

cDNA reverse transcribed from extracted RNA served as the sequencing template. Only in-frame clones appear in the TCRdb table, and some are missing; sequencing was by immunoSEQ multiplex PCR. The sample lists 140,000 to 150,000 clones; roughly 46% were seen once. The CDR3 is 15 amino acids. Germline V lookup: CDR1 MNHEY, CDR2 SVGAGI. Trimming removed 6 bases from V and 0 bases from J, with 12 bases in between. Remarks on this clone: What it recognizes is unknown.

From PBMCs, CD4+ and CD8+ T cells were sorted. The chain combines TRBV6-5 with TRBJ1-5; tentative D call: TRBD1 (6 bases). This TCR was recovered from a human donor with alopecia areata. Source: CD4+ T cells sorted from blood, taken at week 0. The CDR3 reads CASRHRTDSNQPQHF. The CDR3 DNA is TGTGCCAGCAGGCACAGGACAGATAGCAATCAGCCCCAGCATTTT.